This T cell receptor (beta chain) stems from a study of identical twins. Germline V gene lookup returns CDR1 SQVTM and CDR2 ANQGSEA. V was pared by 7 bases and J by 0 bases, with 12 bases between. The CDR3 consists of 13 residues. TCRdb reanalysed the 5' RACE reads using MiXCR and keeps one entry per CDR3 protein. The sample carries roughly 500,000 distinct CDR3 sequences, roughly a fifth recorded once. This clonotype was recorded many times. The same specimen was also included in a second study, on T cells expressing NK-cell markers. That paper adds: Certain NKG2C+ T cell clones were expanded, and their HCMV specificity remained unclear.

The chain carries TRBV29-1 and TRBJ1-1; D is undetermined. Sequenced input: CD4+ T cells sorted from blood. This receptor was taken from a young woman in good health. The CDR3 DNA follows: TGCAGCGCTCGGTCCGAGTTGAACACTGAAGCTTTCTTT. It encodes CSARSELNTEAFF.